This T cell receptor (beta chain) was identified in a study of T cells expressing NK-cell markers. TCRdb reworked the 5' RACE reads into one entry per CDR3 protein, no DNA. The sample yields some 140,000 distinct CDR3 sequences, of which the top ten take up 37%. General study findings and limits: In several donors, these clonotypes also led the CD3+CD56-NKG2C+ fraction.

The CDR3 has 14 residues. CDR1 is LNHNV and CDR2 is YYDKDF in the germline V gene (reference sequence). As concerns this clonotype: Its antigen is unknown.

The chain employs TRBV15 and TRBJ2-5. Sequenced: blood T cells: a sorted CD56 or NKG2C T cell subset, CD4+ or CD8+ T cells, or bulk PBMC T cells (not recorded which). The source of this sequence is a woman aged 50 to 60 in good health. CDR3 residues: CATSPQLEWETRYF.